This is a list of T cell receptor beta chains from one sample in a study of chemoradiotherapy in HPV16-positive cancers. Libraries were prepared by immunoSEQ multiplex PCR; TCRdb keeps only in-frame clonotypes and omits some of them. The sample carries some 9,600 clones, under 80% recorded once. Sampling was conducted from a patient who underwent chemoradiotherapy. All receptors come from a human donor with HPV-associated anogenital cancer. Both conserved end residues are part of each CDR3. The order of the fields is D gene, J gene, V gene, clone size, CDR3 DNA, CDR3 protein. A D gene is named only where the DNA matches it firmly. Not all rows give a size; the values are once, few, many and, for expanded clones, a class.

D gene: TRBD1
J gene: TRBJ2-1
V gene: TRBV9
clone size: medium-sized
CDR3 DNA: TGTGCCAGCAGCGTGGACAGGGGGGGCTACAATGAGCAGTTCTTC
CDR3 protein: CASSVDRGGYNEQFF

D gene: TRBD1
J gene: TRBJ1-1
V gene: TRBV19
clone size: .
CDR3 DNA: TGTGCCAGTAGTTTAACAGGGGGTGAGACTGAAGCTTTCTTT
CDR3 protein: CASSLTGGETEAFF

D gene: TRBD2
J gene: TRBJ2-1
V gene: TRBV7-8
clone size: .
CDR3 DNA: TGTGCCAGCAGCGAACAAGCGGGGGGGTCTGAGCAGTTCTTC
CDR3 protein: CASSEQAGGSEQFF

D gene: .
J gene: TRBJ1-1
V gene: TRBV16
clone size: .
CDR3 DNA: TGTGCCAGCAGCCCTCGGACCCGGAGTTGGACTGAAGCTTTCTTT
CDR3 protein: CASSPRTRSWTEAFF

D gene: TRBD1
J gene: TRBJ1-2
V gene: TRBV6-5
clone size: .
CDR3 DNA: TGTGCCAGCAGTTTCGGGACAGGGGGTAACTATGGCTACACCTTC
CDR3 protein: CASSFGTGGNYGYTF

D gene: TRBD1
J gene: TRBJ2-7
V gene: TRBV6-7
clone size: few
CDR3 DNA: TGTGCCAGCAGTTCCAACCGGACAGGGGGTACCTACGAGCAGTACTTC
CDR3 protein: CASSSNRTGGTYEQYF

D gene: .
J gene: TRBJ2-1
V gene: TRBV28
clone size: .
CDR3 DNA: TGTGCCAGCAGTTTCCCCTACTTCCGACTAACCGGTTATGAGCAGTTCTTC
CDR3 protein: CASSFPYFRLTGYEQFF

D gene: .
J gene: TRBJ1-4
V gene: TRBV4-2
clone size: .
CDR3 DNA: TGTGCCAGCAGCCAAGGTACCATCGGGGGAAATGAAAAACTGTTTTTT
CDR3 protein: CASSQGTIGGNEKLFF

D gene: .
J gene: TRBJ1-1
V gene: TRBV10-2
clone size: .
CDR3 DNA: TGCGCCAGCAGTGATTCGGGGGGCGGGAGGAACACTGAAGCTTTCTTT
CDR3 protein: CASSDSGGGRNTEAFF

D gene: .
J gene: TRBJ1-2
V gene: TRBV29-1
clone size: .
CDR3 DNA: TGCAGCGCGGGCCCGGGACTCCAGAGCGGTGGCTACACCTTC
CDR3 protein: CSAGPGLQSGGYTF

D gene: .
J gene: TRBJ2-6
V gene: TRBV4-3
clone size: .
CDR3 DNA: TGCGCCAGCAGCCAAGATCGCGCCTCTGGGGCCAACGTCCTGACTTTC
CDR3 protein: CASSQDRASGANVLTF

D gene: .
J gene: TRBJ2-2
V gene: TRBV6-5
clone size: .
CDR3 DNA: TGTGCCAGCTCTTCGGGAGAAACCGGGGAGCTGTTTTTT
CDR3 protein: CASSSGETGELFF

D gene: TRBD2
J gene: TRBJ2-5
V gene: TRBV6-1
clone size: .
CDR3 DNA: TGTGCCAGCAGTGAAGGTAGCGGGGGGTCAGAGACCCAGTACTTC
CDR3 protein: CASSEGSGGSETQYF

D gene: TRBD1
J gene: TRBJ1-1
V gene: TRBV4-1
clone size: few
CDR3 DNA: TGCGCCAGCAGCGCACAGGGGGGGCAGATGAACACTGAAGCTTTCTTT
CDR3 protein: CASSAQGGQMNTEAFF

D gene: .
J gene: TRBJ1-1
V gene: TRBV4-3
clone size: once
CDR3 DNA: TGCGCCAGCAGCCAACCGCAGGGGAGAGCTTTCTTT
CDR3 protein: CASSQPQGRAFF

D gene: TRBD2
J gene: TRBJ2-7
V gene: TRBV6-1
clone size: .
CDR3 DNA: TGTGCCACTGAACCCGGGGGGGCACGCGAGCAGTACTTC
CDR3 protein: CATEPGGAREQYF

D gene: TRBD1
J gene: TRBJ1-2
V gene: TRBV10-3
clone size: few
CDR3 DNA: TGTGCCATCAGTGCAGACAGGGCCTATGGCTACACCTTC
CDR3 protein: CAISADRAYGYTF

D gene: TRBD2
J gene: TRBJ2-1
V gene: TRBV7-8
clone size: .
CDR3 DNA: TGTGCCAGCAGCTTATTTACTAGCGGGGCAGGTGAGCAGTTCTTC
CDR3 protein: CASSLFTSGAGEQFF

D gene: TRBD2
J gene: TRBJ2-7
V gene: TRBV6-4
clone size: .
CDR3 DNA: TGTGCCAGCAGCCAGAGACTAGCGGGGGTAGAAGAGCAGTACTTC
CDR3 protein: CASSQRLAGVEEQYF

D gene: TRBD1
J gene: TRBJ1-4
V gene: TRBV4-1
clone size: few
CDR3 DNA: TGCGCCAGCAGCCAAGGCGGAGACAGGGTAGGAAAACTGTTTTTT
CDR3 protein: CASSQGGDRVGKLFF

D gene: .
J gene: TRBJ2-7
V gene: TRBV2
clone size: .
CDR3 DNA: TGTGCCAGCAGGGGATTTGACCAGGGAGGCGGCTACGAGCAGTACTTC
CDR3 protein: CASRGFDQGGGYEQYF

D gene: .
J gene: TRBJ1-3
V gene: TRBV9
clone size: .
CDR3 DNA: TGTGCCAGCAGCGTAGCTACGCGGACAGATGGAAACACCATATATTTT
CDR3 protein: CASSVATRTDGNTIYF